This TCR beta chain was retrieved from a study of blood T cell repertoires in COVID-19. Across the study: From the United States, Italy and Spain came samples of acute and convalescent COVID-19.

The V gene's germline CDR1 is SGHTA and CDR2 FQGTGA. The CDR3 spans 14 residues. Trimming took off 5 bases at V and 2 bases at J, with 10 bases between the two ends. TCRdb's table, derived via immunoSEQ multiplex PCR, lists solely in-frame clones and lacks some. The sample contains approximately 320,000 clones, 85% of which appear only once. Sequencing input: peripheral blood. The clonotype was recovered from a human donor in a cohort sampled during active COVID-19. The V and J genes are TRBV7-3 and TRBJ2-1; perhaps TRBD1 as D (5 bases). CDR3 nucleotide sequence: TGTGCCAGCAGCCAGCAGGGTCCCTACAATGAGCAGTTCTTC. Residues: CASSQQGPYNEQFF.